This T cell receptor beta chain was obtained from a study of regulatory T cells in long-lasting Graves disease. Researchers made TCR beta libraries by using iRepertoire HTBI primers and running Arm-PCR on CDR3 regions. From the multiplex PCR reads, TCRdb called clonotypes with MiXCR, one entry per CDR3 protein. The sample yields fewer than 550,000 distinct CDR3 sequences, around 15% seen once. Regarding time point: newly diagnosed GD, antithyroid drugs for less than 3 months. Scientists built the TCR library using RNA that was extracted from PBMCs. These same records also appear under a second study, on T cells in Graves' hyperthyroidism and ophthalmopathy.

This sequence originates from a woman aged 35 to 59 with Graves disease. The sequenced sample was peripheral blood mononuclear cells (PBMCs), obtained at new diagnosis, from a patient treated with antithyroid drugs.

The CDR3 region is CASSSGQVQNIQYF. The CDR3 region has the DNA TGTGCCAGCAGCTCGGGACAGGTCCAAAACATTCAGTACTTC. The rearrangement links TRBV13 to TRBJ2-4, with 8 bases identical to TRBD1. The CDR3 length is 14 residues. Germline V gene data show CDR1 as PRHDT and CDR2 as FYEKMQ (reference sequence). Trimming at V came to 4 bases and at J to 5 bases, leaving 4 bases not matched to a gene.